This T cell receptor (beta chain) was captured in a study of cytomegalovirus exposure and HLA in healthy donors. This CDR3 is built from 13 residues. Germline-derived CDR1 and CDR2 are LNHDA and SQIVND (reference sequence). Losses at the gene ends were 6 bases for V and 9 bases for J; bases not matched to a gene: 10. It was with 60 Vbeta and 13 Jbeta primers that the PCR ran. Sequencing used immunoSEQ multiplex PCR; TCRdb keeps in-frame clones, though not all of them. The sample contains approximately 93,000 clones, over 60% of which appear only once. The V call is TRBV19, the J call TRBJ2-7; 8 bases line up with TRBD1. This TCR derives from a boy younger than 18 in good health and CMV-seropositive. The sample was PBMCs. The CDR3 DNA reads as TGTGCCAGTAGGACGGGACAGGAAAATCGGCAGTACTTC. Translation gives CASRTGQENRQYF.